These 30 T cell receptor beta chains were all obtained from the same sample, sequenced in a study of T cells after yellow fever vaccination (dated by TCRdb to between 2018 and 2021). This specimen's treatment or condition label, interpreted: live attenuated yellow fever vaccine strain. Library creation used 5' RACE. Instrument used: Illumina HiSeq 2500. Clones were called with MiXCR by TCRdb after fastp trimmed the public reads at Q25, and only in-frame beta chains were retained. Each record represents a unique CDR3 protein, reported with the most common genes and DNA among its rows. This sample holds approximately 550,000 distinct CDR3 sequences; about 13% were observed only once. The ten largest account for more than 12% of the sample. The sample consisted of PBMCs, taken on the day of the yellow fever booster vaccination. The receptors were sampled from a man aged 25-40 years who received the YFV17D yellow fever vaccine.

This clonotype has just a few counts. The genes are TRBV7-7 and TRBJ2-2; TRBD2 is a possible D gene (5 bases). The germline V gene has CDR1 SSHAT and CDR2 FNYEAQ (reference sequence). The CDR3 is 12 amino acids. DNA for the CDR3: TGTGCTATCGAGGGTTTCCTCGGGGAGCTGTTTTTT. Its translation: CAIEGFLGELFF. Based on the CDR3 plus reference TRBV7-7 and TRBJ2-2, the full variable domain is GAGVSQSPRYKVTKRGQDVTLRCDPISSHATLYWYQQALGQGPEFLTYFNYEAQPDKSGLPSDRFSAERPEGSISTLTIQRTEQRDSAMYRCAIEGFLGELFFGEGSRLTVL.

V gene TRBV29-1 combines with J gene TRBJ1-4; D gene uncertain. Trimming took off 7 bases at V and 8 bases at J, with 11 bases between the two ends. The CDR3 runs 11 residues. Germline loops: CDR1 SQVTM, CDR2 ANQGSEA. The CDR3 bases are TGCAGCGCCCTTCTATACGAAAAACTGTTTTTT. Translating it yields CSALLYEKLFF.

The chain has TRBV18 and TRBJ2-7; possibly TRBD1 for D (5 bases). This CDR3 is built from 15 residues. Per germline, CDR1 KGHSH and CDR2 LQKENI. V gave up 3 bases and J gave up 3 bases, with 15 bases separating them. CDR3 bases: TGTGCCAGCTCACCGGTGGGCAGGGATTACTACGAGCAGTACTTC. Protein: CASSPVGRDYYEQYF.

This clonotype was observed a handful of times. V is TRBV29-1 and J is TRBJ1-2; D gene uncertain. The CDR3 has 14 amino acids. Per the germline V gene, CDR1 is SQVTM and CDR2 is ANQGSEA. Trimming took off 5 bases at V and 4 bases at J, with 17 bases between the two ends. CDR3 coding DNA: TGCAGCGTTTACCGGACGGACGCGGGCTATGGCTACACCTTC. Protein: CSVYRTDAGYGYTF. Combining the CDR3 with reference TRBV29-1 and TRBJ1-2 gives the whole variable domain SAVISQKPSRDICQRGTSLTIQCQVDSQVTMMFWYRQQPGQSLTLIATANQGSEATYESGFVIDKFPISRPNLTFSTLTVSNMSPEDSSIYLCSVYRTDAGYGYTFGSGTRLTVV.

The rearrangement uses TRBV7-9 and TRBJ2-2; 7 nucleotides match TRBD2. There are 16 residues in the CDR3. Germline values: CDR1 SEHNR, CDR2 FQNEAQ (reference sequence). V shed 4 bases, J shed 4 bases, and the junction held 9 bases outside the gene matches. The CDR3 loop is CASSYTILAATGELFF. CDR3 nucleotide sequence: TGTGCCAGCAGCTATACCATCCTAGCGGCCACCGGGGAGCTGTTTTTT.

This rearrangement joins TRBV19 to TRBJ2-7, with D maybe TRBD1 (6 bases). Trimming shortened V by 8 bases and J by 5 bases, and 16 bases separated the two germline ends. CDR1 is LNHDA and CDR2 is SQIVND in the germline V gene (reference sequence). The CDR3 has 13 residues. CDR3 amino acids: CASSLPRGDEQYF. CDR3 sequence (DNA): TGTGCCAGTTCATTACCCAGGGGAGACGAGCAGTACTTC.

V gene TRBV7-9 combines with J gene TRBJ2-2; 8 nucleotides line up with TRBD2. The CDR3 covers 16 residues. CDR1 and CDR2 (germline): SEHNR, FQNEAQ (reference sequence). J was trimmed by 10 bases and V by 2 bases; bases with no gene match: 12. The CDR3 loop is CASSLYGRAATAELFF. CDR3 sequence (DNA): TGTGCCAGCAGCTTATACGGGAGGGCCGCCACGGCGGAGCTGTTTTTT. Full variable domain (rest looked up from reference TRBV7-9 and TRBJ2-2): DTGVSQNPRHKITKRGQNVTFRCDPISEHNRLYWYRQTLGQGPEFLTYFQNEAQLEKSRLLSDRFSAERPKGSFSTLEIQRTEQGDSAMYLCASSLYGRAATAELFFGEGSRLTVL.

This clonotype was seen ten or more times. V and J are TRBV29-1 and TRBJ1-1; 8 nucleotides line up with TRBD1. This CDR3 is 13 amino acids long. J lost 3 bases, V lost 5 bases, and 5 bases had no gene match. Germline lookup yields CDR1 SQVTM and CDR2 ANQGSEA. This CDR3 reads CSVRTGQYTEAFF. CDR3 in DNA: TGCAGCGTTCGGACAGGGCAGTACACTGAAGCTTTCTTT.

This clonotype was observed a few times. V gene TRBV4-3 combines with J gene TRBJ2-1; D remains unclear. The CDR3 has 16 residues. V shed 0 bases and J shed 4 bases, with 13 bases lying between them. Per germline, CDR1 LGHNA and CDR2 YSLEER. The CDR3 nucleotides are TGCGCCAGCAGCCAAGAGCATGGGTTCCAATACAATGAGCAGTTCTTC. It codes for CASSQEHGFQYNEQFF.

Here the CDR3 reads CASSEGVAGQETQYF. The CDR3 DNA reads TGTGCCAGCAGCGAAGGAGTAGCGGGACAAGAGACCCAGTACTTC. The gene calls are TRBV9 and TRBJ2-5, with 8 bases matching TRBD2. The CDR3 spans 15 residues. CDR1 and CDR2 (germline): SGDLS, YYNGEE. V lost 3 bases, J lost 2 bases, and 6 bases stayed unmatched.

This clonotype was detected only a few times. CDR3: CASSVGQQGSYEQYF. The CDR3 DNA reads TGTGCCAGCAGCGTAGGTCAGCAGGGCTCCTACGAGCAGTACTTC. The chain employs TRBV9 and TRBJ2-7, with D perhaps TRBD1 (5 bases). CDR3 length equals 15 residues. Germline CDR1 and CDR2: SGDLS and YYNGEE. Trimming shortened V by 0 bases and J by 0 bases, and 10 bases separated the two germline ends.

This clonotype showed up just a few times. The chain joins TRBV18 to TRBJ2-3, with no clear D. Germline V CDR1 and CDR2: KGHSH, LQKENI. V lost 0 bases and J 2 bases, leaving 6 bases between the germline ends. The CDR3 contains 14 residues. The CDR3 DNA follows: TGTGCCAGCTCACCACCGACGTTCACAGATACGCAGTATTTT. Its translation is CASSPPTFTDTQYF. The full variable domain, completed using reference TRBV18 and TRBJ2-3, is NAGVMQNPRHLVRRRGQEARLRCSPMKGHSHVYWYRQLPEEGLKFMVYLQKENIIDESGMPKERFSAEFPKEGPSILRIQQVVRGDSAAYFCASSPPTFTDTQYFGPGTRLTVL.

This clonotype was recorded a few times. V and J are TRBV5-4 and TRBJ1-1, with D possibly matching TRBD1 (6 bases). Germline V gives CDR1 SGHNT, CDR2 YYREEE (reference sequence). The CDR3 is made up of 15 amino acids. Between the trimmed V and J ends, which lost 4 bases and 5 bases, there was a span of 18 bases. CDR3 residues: CASSPEGGGITEAFF. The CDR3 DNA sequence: TGTGCCAGCAGCCCCGAGGGGGGGGGTATAACTGAAGCTTTCTTT. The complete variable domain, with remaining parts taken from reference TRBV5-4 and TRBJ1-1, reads ETGVTQSPTHLIKTRGQQVTLRCSSQSGHNTVSWYQQALGQGPQFIFQYYREEENGRGNFPPRFSGLQFPNYSSELNVNALELDDSALYLCASSPEGGGITEAFFGQGTRLTVV.

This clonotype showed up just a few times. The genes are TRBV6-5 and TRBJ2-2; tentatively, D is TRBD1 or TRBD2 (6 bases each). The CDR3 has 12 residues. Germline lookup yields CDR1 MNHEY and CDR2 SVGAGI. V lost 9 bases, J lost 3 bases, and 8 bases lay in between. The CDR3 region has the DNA TGTGCCAGTAGGGGGGACACCGGGGAGCTGTTTTTT. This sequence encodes CASRGDTGELFF.

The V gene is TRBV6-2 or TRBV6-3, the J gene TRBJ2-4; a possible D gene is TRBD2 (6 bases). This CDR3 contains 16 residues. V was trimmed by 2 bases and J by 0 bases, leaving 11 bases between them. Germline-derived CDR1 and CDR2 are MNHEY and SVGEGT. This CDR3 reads CASSYPMGGAKNIQYF. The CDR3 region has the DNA TGTGCCAGCAGTTACCCCATGGGGGGAGCCAAAAACATTCAGTACTTC.

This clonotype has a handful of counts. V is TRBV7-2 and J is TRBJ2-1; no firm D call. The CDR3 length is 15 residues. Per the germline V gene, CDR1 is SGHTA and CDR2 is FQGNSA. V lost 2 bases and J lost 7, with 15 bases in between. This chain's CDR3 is CASSLRLDLGNEQFF. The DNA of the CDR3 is TGTGCCAGCAGCTTAAGGCTAGACCTAGGGAATGAGCAGTTCTTC.

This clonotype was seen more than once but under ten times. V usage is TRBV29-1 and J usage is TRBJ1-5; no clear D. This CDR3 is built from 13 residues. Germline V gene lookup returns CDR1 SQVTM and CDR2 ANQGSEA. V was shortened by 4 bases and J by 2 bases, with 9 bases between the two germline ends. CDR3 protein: CSVGQSGNQPQHF. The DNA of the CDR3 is TGCAGCGTTGGTCAATCTGGCAATCAGCCCCAGCATTTT. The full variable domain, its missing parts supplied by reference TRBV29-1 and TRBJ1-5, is SAVISQKPSRDICQRGTSLTIQCQVDSQVTMMFWYRQQPGQSLTLIATANQGSEATYESGFVIDKFPISRPNLTFSTLTVSNMSPEDSSIYLCSVGQSGNQPQHFGDGTRLSIL.

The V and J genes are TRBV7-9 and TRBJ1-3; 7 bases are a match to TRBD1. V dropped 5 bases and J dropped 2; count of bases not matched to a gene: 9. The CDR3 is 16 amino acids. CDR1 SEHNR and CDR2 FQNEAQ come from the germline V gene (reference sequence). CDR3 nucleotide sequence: TGTGCCAGCAGCCGCCTCTATGGACAGGCTGGAAACACCATATATTTT. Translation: CASSRLYGQAGNTIYF.

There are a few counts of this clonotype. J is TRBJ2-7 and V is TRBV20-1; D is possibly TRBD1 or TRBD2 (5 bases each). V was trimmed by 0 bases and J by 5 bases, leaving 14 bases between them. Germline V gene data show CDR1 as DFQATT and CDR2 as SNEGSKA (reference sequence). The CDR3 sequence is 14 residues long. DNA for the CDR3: TGCAGTGCTAGAGATCAGCAGGGAGTCCACGAGCAGTACTTC. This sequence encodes CSARDQQGVHEQYF.

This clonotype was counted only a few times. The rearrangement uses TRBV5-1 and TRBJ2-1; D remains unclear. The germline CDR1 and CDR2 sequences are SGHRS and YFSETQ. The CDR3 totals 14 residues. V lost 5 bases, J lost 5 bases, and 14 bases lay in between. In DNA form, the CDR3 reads TGCGCCAGCAGTGGCGGAACCGGTAACAATGAGCAGTTCTTC. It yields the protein CASSGGTGNNEQFF.

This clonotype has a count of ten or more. CDR3: CASSLDRADTQYF. CDR3 nucleotide sequence: TGTGCCAGCAGCTTAGACAGGGCAGATACGCAGTATTTT. The chain links TRBV7-6 to TRBJ2-3; D is possibly TRBD1 (6 bases). V was pared by 1 base and J by 4 bases, with 6 bases between. The CDR3 consists of 13 residues. Per the germline V gene, CDR1 is SGHVS and CDR2 is FNYEAQ.

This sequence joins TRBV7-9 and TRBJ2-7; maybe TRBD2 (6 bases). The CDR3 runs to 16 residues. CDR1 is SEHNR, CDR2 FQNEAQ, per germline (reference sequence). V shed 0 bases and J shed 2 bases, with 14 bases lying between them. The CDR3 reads CASSLAGGHATYEQYF. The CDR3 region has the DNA TGTGCCAGCAGCTTAGCGGGAGGTCACGCCACCTACGAGCAGTACTTC.

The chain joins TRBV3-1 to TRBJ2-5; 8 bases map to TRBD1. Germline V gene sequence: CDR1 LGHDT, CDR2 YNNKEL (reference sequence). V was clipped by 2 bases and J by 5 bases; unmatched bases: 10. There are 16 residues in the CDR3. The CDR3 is CASSQIPDRGGETQYF. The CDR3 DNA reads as TGTGCCAGCAGCCAAATACCTGACAGGGGAGGCGAGACCCAGTACTTC.

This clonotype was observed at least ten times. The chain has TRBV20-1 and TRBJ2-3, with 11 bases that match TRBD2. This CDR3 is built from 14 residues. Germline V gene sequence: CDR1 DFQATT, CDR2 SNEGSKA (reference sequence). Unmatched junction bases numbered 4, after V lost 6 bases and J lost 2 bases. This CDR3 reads CSAQGLAATDTQYF. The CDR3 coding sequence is TGCAGTGCACAGGGACTAGCGGCCACAGATACGCAGTATTTT.

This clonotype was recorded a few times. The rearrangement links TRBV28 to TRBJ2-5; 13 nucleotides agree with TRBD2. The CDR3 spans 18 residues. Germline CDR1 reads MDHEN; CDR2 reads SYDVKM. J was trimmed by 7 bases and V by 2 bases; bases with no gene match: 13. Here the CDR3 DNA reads TGTGCCAGCAGTTTAAATGTTGTTAGACTAGCGGGAGGAGGGACCCAGTACTTC. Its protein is CASSLNVVRLAGGGTQYF.

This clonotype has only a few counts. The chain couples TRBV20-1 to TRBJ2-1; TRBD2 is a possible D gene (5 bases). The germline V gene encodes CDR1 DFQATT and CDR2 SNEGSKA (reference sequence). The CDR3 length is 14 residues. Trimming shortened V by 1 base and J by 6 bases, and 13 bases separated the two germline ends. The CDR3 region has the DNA TGCAGTGCTAGAGTGGGCGGGTGGGGCAATGAGCAGTTCTTC. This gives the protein CSARVGGWGNEQFF.

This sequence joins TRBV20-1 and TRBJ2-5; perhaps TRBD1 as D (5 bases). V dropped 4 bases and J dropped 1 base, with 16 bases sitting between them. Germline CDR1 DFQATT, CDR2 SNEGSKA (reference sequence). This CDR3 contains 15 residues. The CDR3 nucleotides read TGCAGTGCTAAGGTCCCCCTGGGGCCCCAAGAGACCCAGTACTTC. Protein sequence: CSAKVPLGPQETQYF.

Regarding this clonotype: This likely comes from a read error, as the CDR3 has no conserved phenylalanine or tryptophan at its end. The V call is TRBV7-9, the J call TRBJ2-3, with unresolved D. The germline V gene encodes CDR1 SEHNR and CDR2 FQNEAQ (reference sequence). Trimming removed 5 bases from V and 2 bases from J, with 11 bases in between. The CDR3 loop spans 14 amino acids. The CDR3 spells CASSQRLDTDTQYL. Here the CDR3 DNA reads TGTGCCAGCAGCCAACGACTGGACACAGATACGCAGTATTTA.

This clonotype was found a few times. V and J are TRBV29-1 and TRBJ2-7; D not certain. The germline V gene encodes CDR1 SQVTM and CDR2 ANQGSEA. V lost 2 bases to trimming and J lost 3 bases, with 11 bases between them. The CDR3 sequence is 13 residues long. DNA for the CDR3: TGCAGCGTTGAAACCACTCGGAACTACGAGCAGTACTTC. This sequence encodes CSVETTRNYEQYF.

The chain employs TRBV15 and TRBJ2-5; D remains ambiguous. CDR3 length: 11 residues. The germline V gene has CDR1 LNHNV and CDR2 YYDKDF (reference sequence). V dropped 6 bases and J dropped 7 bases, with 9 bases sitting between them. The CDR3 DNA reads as TGTGCCACCAGTGGCCATGGGACCCAGTACTTC. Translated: CATSGHGTQYF.